These 25 T cell receptor beta chains were all obtained from the same sample, sequenced in a study of shared clonotypes between healthy human individuals. Method: immunoSEQ multiplex PCR; TCRdb's copy keeps in-frame clones and lacks some. The table records fewer than 3 million clones, 85% to 95% of them present only once. Sequencing was performed on naive CD4+ T cells from PBMCs. Subset here: CD45RA+ positively selected. Receptors originate from a man between 18 and 29 years old in good health. Some clones in this sample may be carry-over from other donors' samples.

The rearrangement links TRBV11-3 to TRBJ1-2; 9 nucleotides line up with TRBD1. The CDR3 sequence is 13 residues long. Germline V lookup: CDR1 SGHNT, CDR2 YENEEA. Trimming at V came to 3 bases and at J to 4 bases, leaving 0 bases not matched to a gene. CDR3 region: CASSLGQGYGYTF. CDR3 DNA sequence: TGTGCCAGCAGCTTGGGACAGGGCTATGGCTACACCTTC.

V gene TRBV2 combines with J gene TRBJ2-2, with 8 bases matching TRBD2. Losses at the gene ends were 9 bases for V and 4 bases for J; bases not matched to a gene: 10. The CDR3 consists of 15 residues. Germline V gene lookup returns CDR1 SNHLY and CDR2 FYNNEI. The CDR3 spells CASRPGLVSTGELFF. The CDR3, as DNA: TGTGCCAGTCGACCGGGACTAGTAAGCACCGGGGAGCTGTTTTTT.

This clone was observed a single time. The chain combines TRBV19 with TRBJ2-7; 8 bases agree with TRBD1. Trimming took 5 bases from V and 6 from J; bases not matched to a gene: 6. The CDR3 loop spans 13 amino acids. The V gene's germline CDR1 is LNHDA and CDR2 SQIVND (reference sequence). DNA of the CDR3: TGTGCCAGTAGTCCGGACAGGGCAGGCGAGCAGTACTTC. Translated, it gives CASSPDRAGEQYF.

This chain links TRBV5-1 with TRBJ2-3, with D perhaps matching TRBD2 (5 bases). Germline CDR1 and CDR2: SGHRS and YFSETQ. The germline V and J ends were trimmed by 0 bases and 3 bases, with 14 bases remaining between them. The CDR3 is made up of 16 amino acids. The CDR3 bases are TGCGCCAGCAGCTTGGGCTATGGGCGGAGGACAGATACGCAGTATTTT. This sequence encodes CASSLGYGRRTDTQYF.

The rearrangement links TRBV9 to TRBJ2-1; a weak D match, TRBD1 (7 bases). The V gene's germline CDR1 is SGDLS and CDR2 YYNGEE. This CDR3 has 15 amino acids. Trimming pared 0 bases from V and 6 bases from J, leaving 13 bases between. Here the CDR3 DNA reads TGTGCCAGCAGCGTAGCAGGGGGAGGAAGCAATGAGCAGTTCTTC. This gives the protein CASSVAGGGSNEQFF.

The rearrangement joins TRBV7-8 to TRBJ1-2, with TRBD1 matching over 7 bases. The trim removed 1 base at V and 6 bases at J, leaving 8 bases unmatched. From germline, CDR1 is SGHVS and CDR2 FQNEAQ. There are 15 residues in the CDR3. CDR3 DNA: TGTGCCAGCAGCTTAGTCGAGGGGGCGAGGAATGGCTACACCTTC. Amino acids: CASSLVEGARNGYTF.

Points on this clone: This CDR3 is also generated by other DNA sequences in the sample. The chain uses TRBV6-5 and TRBJ1-1; D gene unclear. From germline, CDR1 is MNHEY and CDR2 SVGAGI. This CDR3 is built from 11 residues. The ends were cut back, 9 bases at V and 2 bases at J, with 7 bases in the middle. As DNA, the CDR3 is TGTGCCAGTCGGGGAAACACTGAAGCTTTCTTT. Translated: CASRGNTEAFF.

The chain joins TRBV11-3 to TRBJ1-1, with D maybe TRBD1 (6 bases). Germline CDR1 reads SGHNT; CDR2 reads YENEEA. The CDR3 runs 12 residues. Trimming stripped 3 bases from V and 7 bases from J, with 9 bases between. The CDR3 loop is CASSLGGHEAFF. Here the CDR3 DNA reads TGTGCCAGCAGCTTGGGGGGGCATGAAGCTTTCTTT.

The rearrangement uses TRBV6-5 and TRBJ1-2, with D possibly being TRBD1 (5 bases). Germline CDR1 reads MNHEY; CDR2 reads SVGAGI. The CDR3 length is 14 residues. Trimming removed 3 bases from V and 6 bases from J, with 14 bases in between. CDR3 amino acids: CASSYLLAGNGYTF. The CDR3 DNA sequence: TGTGCCAGCAGTTATCTGTTAGCAGGGAATGGCTACACCTTC.

The chain joins TRBV4-1 to TRBJ1-5, with no clear D. Germline V gives CDR1 MGHRA, CDR2 YSYEKL. The CDR3 runs 15 residues. The V and J ends lost 1 base and 0 bases respectively, with 7 bases between them. The CDR3 DNA is TGCGCCAGCAGCCAAGGGATCATTAGCAATCAGCCCCAGCATTTT. This codes for CASSQGIISNQPQHF.

In its sample, this clone was seen a few times. Since a much larger clone is just one base distant, this may be a read error. Other DNA variants within this sample encode the same CDR3. This chain joins TRBV5-1 and TRBJ2-5; D unclear. Germline V gene sequence: CDR1 SGHRS, CDR2 YFSETQ. Trimming cost V 2 bases and J 5 bases, with 4 bases left between them. The CDR3 totals 11 residues. The CDR3 here is CASSFGETQYF. The CDR3 DNA sequence: TGCGCCAGCAGCTTCGGGGAGACCCAGTACTTC.

This sequence joins TRBV25-1 and TRBJ1-4; D not certain. The CDR3 totals 11 residues. Germline V gene data show CDR1 as MGHDK and CDR2 as SYGVNS. Trimming removed 5 bases from V and 8 bases from J, with 6 bases in between. The CDR3 here is CASSWGEKLFF. DNA for the CDR3: TGTGCCAGCAGTTGGGGAGAAAAACTGTTTTTT.

The CDR3 DNA is TGTGCCAGCAGCAAAGGGGCAGGGGCTCAGCCCCAGCATTTT. Protein: CASSKGAGAQPQHF. This chain connects TRBV21-1 to TRBJ1-5; the table names TRBD1, a call not compared with the DNA. TRBV21-1 is a known pseudogene. The CDR3 spans 14 residues.

The rearrangement links TRBV4-2 to TRBJ1-2, with 8 bases fitting TRBD1. V lost 0 bases and J lost 4; bases outside the gene matches: 7. This CDR3 contains 16 residues. From germline, CDR1 is LGHNA and CDR2 YNFKEQ. Written as DNA, the CDR3 is TGTGCCAGCAGCCAAGATTGGGACAGGCCTTTCTATGGCTACACCTTC. This codes for CASSQDWDRPFYGYTF.

V gene TRBV4-3 combines with J gene TRBJ1-2; D unresolved. Germline CDR1 LGHNA, CDR2 YSLEER. CDR3 size: 14 residues. V gave up 0 bases and J gave up 8 bases, with 13 bases separating them. As DNA, the CDR3 is TGCGCCAGCAGCCAAGAGTACCTGGGTGGCGGCTACACCTTC. Its protein is CASSQEYLGGGYTF.

The gene calls are TRBV5-4 and TRBJ2-3; D might be TRBD2 (5 bases). The V gene lost 7 bases and the J gene lost 2 bases, with 8 bases spanning the gap. CDR3 length: 12 amino acids. Per germline, CDR1 SGHNT and CDR2 YYREEE (reference sequence). CDR3 amino acids: CASGSNTDTQYF. The CDR3 nucleotides read TGTGCCAGCGGGAGCAACACAGATACGCAGTATTTT.

The gene calls are TRBV9 and TRBJ1-1, with a possible D match to TRBD1 (6 bases). This CDR3 contains 14 residues. The V gene lost 3 bases and the J gene lost 1 base, with 10 bases spanning the gap. Per the germline V gene, CDR1 is SGDLS and CDR2 is YYNGEE. The CDR3 is CASSEQGGNTEAFF. The DNA of the CDR3 is TGTGCCAGCAGCGAACAGGGAGGGAACACTGAAGCTTTCTTT. The variable domain in full, completed from reference TRBV9 and TRBJ1-1, reads DSGVTQTPKHLITATGQRVTLRCSPRSGDLSVYWYQQSLDQGLQFLIQYYNGEERAKGNILERFSAQQFPDLHSELNLSSLELGDSALYFCASSEQGGNTEAFFGQGTRLTVV.

The chain links TRBV19 to TRBJ2-1, with 15 bases lining up with TRBD2. Germline loops: CDR1 LNHDA, CDR2 SQIVND (reference sequence). Unmatched junction bases numbered 8, after V lost 5 bases and J lost 0 bases. The CDR3 runs to 19 residues. The CDR3 sequence: CASSPRTSGRGSSYNEQFF. The CDR3 DNA reads TGTGCCAGTAGTCCTCGGACTAGCGGGAGGGGGAGCTCCTACAATGAGCAGTTCTTC.

The chain employs TRBV4-2 and TRBJ2-7; 10 positions match TRBD1. The V gene's germline CDR1 is LGHNA and CDR2 YNFKEQ. The length of the CDR3 is 17 residues. V was clipped by 1 base and J by 2 bases; unmatched bases: 8. The CDR3 is CASSQVSGTGATYEQYF. The DNA for the CDR3 is TGTGCCAGCAGCCAAGTTTCAGGGACAGGGGCGACCTACGAGCAGTACTTC.

The CDR3 nucleotides are TGCAGCGTTGAAGCCAGGGCGGCCTACAATGAGCAGTTCTTC. Amino acids: CSVEARAAYNEQFF. The chain carries TRBV29-1 and TRBJ2-1; TRBD1 is a possible D gene (5 bases). The CDR3 totals 14 residues. Trimming removed 1 base from V and 2 bases from J, with 9 bases in between. Germline CDR1 SQVTM, CDR2 ANQGSEA.

A remark on this clone: This specimen includes other DNA sequences encoding the same CDR3. This sequence joins TRBV9 and TRBJ1-1; no reliable D call. Germline CDR1 and CDR2: SGDLS and YYNGEE. This CDR3 comprises 14 residues. V lost 0 bases to trimming and J lost 1 base, with 7 bases between them. CDR3 nucleotides: TGTGCCAGCAGCGTAGAGGCCAGGAACACTGAAGCTTTCTTT. Translation gives CASSVEARNTEAFF.

The chain links TRBV7-2 to TRBJ1-2, with D maybe TRBD1 (5 bases). Germline V gene lookup returns CDR1 SGHTA and CDR2 FQGNSA. The germline V and J ends were trimmed by 5 bases and 4 bases, with 17 bases remaining between them. CDR3 length: 15 residues. CDR3 nucleotides: TGTGCCAGCAGCCCAGGACAACTGAGGAGCTATGGCTACACCTTC. Translation: CASSPGQLRSYGYTF. Full variable domain (rest looked up from reference TRBV7-2 and TRBJ1-2): GAGVSQSPSNKVTEKGKDVELRCDPISGHTALYWYRQSLGQGLEFLIYFQGNSAPDKSGLPSDRFSAERTGGSVSTLTIQRTQQEDSAVYLCASSPGQLRSYGYTFGSGTRLTVV.

The chain carries TRBV2 and TRBJ2-7, with TRBD2 as a possible D gene (5 bases). V was cut by 7 bases and J by 6 bases, with 19 bases left in between. This CDR3 comprises 14 residues. The germline V gene has CDR1 SNHLY and CDR2 FYNNEI. The CDR3 nucleotides are TGTGCCAGCACGTTTACACTCGGGATGGGCGAGCAGTACTTC. Its translation: CASTFTLGMGEQYF.

The J gene is TRBJ2-7, the V gene TRBV15, with TRBD2 matching over 8 bases. Germline V gene lookup returns CDR1 LNHNV and CDR2 YYDKDF (reference sequence). This CDR3 spans 15 amino acids. Losses at the gene ends were 5 bases for V and 7 bases for J; bases not matched to a gene: 13. The CDR3 spells CATSPRPAGVGEQYF. CDR3 nucleotide sequence: TGTGCCACCAGCCCCCGCCCAGCGGGAGTCGGAGAGCAGTACTTC.

The chain is built from TRBV11-3 and TRBJ2-3; TRBD2 matches 8 bases. The germline gives CDR1 SGHNT, CDR2 YENEEA. V gave up 6 bases and J gave up 6 bases; unmatched junction bases: 8. The CDR3 spans 14 residues. The CDR3 sequence: CASSREREPDTQYF. The CDR3 bases are TGTGCCAGCAGTCGCGAGCGGGAGCCGGATACGCAGTATTTT.